Shown below are 32 T cell receptor beta chains from a single sample sequenced in a study of T cell responses to AZD1222 COVID-19 vaccine. The protocol was immunoSEQ multiplex PCR, while the TCRdb copy is restricted to in-frame clones and leaves out a portion. The sample yields 80,000 to 90,000 clones, under 95% seen once. Specimen: peripheral blood, collected on day 0 of AZD1222 vaccination. The receptors originated from an adult in good health.

This chain uses TRBV11-2 with TRBJ2-1; tentatively, D is TRBD1 (6 bases). Trimming took off 4 bases at V and 1 base at J, with 8 bases between the two ends. From germline, CDR1 is SGHAT and CDR2 FQNNGV. The CDR3 sequence is 14 residues long. The CDR3 nucleotides read TGTGCCAGCAGCTCAGGGACATCCTACAATGAGCAGTTCTTC. Its protein is CASSSGTSYNEQFF.

This chain uses TRBV11-2 with TRBJ2-3, with D tentatively TRBD1 or TRBD2 (5 bases each). The germline gives CDR1 SGHAT, CDR2 FQNNGV. There are 14 residues in the CDR3. V shed 5 bases and J shed 6 bases, with 15 bases lying between them. CDR3 loop: CASSPGTMRDTQYF. CDR3 nucleotides: TGTGCCAGCAGCCCCGGGACGATGCGGGATACGCAGTATTTT. Drawing the rest from reference TRBV11-2 and TRBJ2-3, the complete variable domain is EAGVAQSPRYKIIEKRQSVAFWCNPISGHATLYWYQQILGQGPKLLIQFQNNGVVDDSQLPKDRFSAERLKGVDSTLKIQPAKLEDSAVYLCASSPGTMRDTQYFGPGTRLTVL.

This clone appeared a single time. The chain joins TRBV5-1 to TRBJ1-6; a possible D gene is TRBD1 (6 bases). Per the germline V gene, CDR1 is SGHRS and CDR2 is YFSETQ. V lost 0 bases to trimming and J lost 7 bases, with 11 bases between them. The CDR3 has 15 amino acids. The CDR3 bases are TGCGCCAGCAGCTTGGATCAGGGGAAGAATTCACCCCTCCACTTT. This gives the protein CASSLDQGKNSPLHF. The full variable domain, in which reference TRBV5-1 and TRBJ1-6 provide the parts outside the CDR3, is KAGVTQTPRYLIKTRGQQVTLSCSPISGHRSVSWYQQTPGQGLQFLFEYFSETQRNKGNFPGRFSGRQFSNSRSEMNVSTLELGDSALYLCASSLDQGKNSPLHFGNGTRLTVT.

The chain combines TRBV2 with TRBJ1-1; D call uncertain. CDR3 size: 14 residues. The V gene's germline CDR1 is SNHLY and CDR2 FYNNEI. Trimming left V 3 bases short and J 1 base short, with 9 bases between. The CDR3 DNA follows: TGTGCCAGCAGTGATTACTGGAGGAACACTGAAGCTTTCTTT. This translates into CASSDYWRNTEAFF.

The chain carries TRBV5-4 and TRBJ2-1, with D tentatively TRBD2 (5 bases). The germline V gene encodes CDR1 SGHNT and CDR2 YYREEE (reference sequence). V was pared by 3 bases and J by 4 bases, with 14 bases between. The CDR3 spans 15 residues. Here the CDR3 DNA reads TGTGCCAGCAGCTCGCGGACTGGGTCTTACAATGAGCAGTTCTTC. The encoded protein is CASSSRTGSYNEQFF.

The chain combines TRBV18 with TRBJ2-7; the D is unclear. The CDR3 is made up of 15 amino acids. From germline, CDR1 is KGHSH and CDR2 LQKENI. Trimming left V 2 bases short and J 0 bases short, with 11 bases between. This CDR3 reads CASSPSAVRSYEQYF. CDR3 DNA: TGTGCCAGCTCACCATCGGCAGTCCGCTCCTACGAGCAGTACTTC.

The chain combines TRBV5-5 with TRBJ2-2, with 10 nucleotides matching TRBD2. CDR3 length equals 15 residues. The germline CDR1 and CDR2 sequences are SGHKS and YYEKEE (reference sequence). The junction had 2 bases not matched to a gene; V was cut back by 0 bases and J by 6 bases. The CDR3 DNA follows: TGTGCCAGCAGCTTGGTTCTAGCGGGAGCCGGGGAGCTGTTTTTT. It is translated as CASSLVLAGAGELFF. Full variable domain (missing parts from reference TRBV5-5 and TRBJ2-2): DAGVTQSPTHLIKTRGQQVTLRCSPISGHKSVSWYQQVLGQGPQFIFQYYEKEERGRGNFPDRFSARQFPNYSSELNVNALLLGDSALYLCASSLVLAGAGELFFGEGSRLTVL.

The rearrangement joins TRBV5-1 to TRBJ2-3; 10 bases match TRBD1. Germline CDR1 SGHRS, CDR2 YFSETQ. V gave up 4 bases and J gave up 0 bases; unmatched junction bases: 5. CDR3 size: 16 residues. CDR3 sequence reads: CASSGTGARSTDTQYF. The CDR3 DNA sequence: TGCGCCAGCAGCGGGACAGGGGCGCGGAGCACAGATACGCAGTATTTT. The entire variable domain, with the rest obtained from reference TRBV5-1 and TRBJ2-3, is as follows: KAGVTQTPRYLIKTRGQQVTLSCSPISGHRSVSWYQQTPGQGLQFLFEYFSETQRNKGNFPGRFSGRQFSNSRSEMNVSTLELGDSALYLCASSGTGARSTDTQYFGPGTRLTVL.

The chain employs TRBV28 and TRBJ2-3, with 7 positions matching TRBD2. Germline lookup yields CDR1 MDHEN and CDR2 SYDVKM. The CDR3 has 15 residues. Trimming cost V 6 bases and J 6 bases; bases outside gene matches: 12. DNA of the CDR3: TGTGCCAGCAGCCCTGCGGGCGCGGGAGAGGATACGCAGTATTTT. Translated: CASSPAGAGEDTQYF.

V gene TRBV20-1 combines with J gene TRBJ2-7; D not certain. This CDR3 is built from 10 residues. CDR1 is DFQATT, CDR2 SNEGSKA, per germline (reference sequence). Trimming pared 3 bases from V and 6 bases from J, leaving 6 bases between. The chain's CDR3 is CSASSAEQYF. The CDR3 DNA sequence: TGCAGTGCTAGTTCCGCCGAGCAGTACTTC.

CDR3 DNA: TGTGCCAGCAGAGCGGGGACTAGCGGGACCTACGAGCAGTACTTC. The encoded protein is CASRAGTSGTYEQYF. The rearrangement joins TRBV6-5 to TRBJ2-7, with 13 nucleotides matching TRBD2. The CDR3 runs to 15 residues. CDR1 and CDR2 from the germline V gene are MNHEY and SVGAGI. The ends lost 6 bases at V and 2 bases at J; junction bases unmatched: 4.

This clone has only one observation. This rearrangement joins TRBV6-5 to TRBJ1-1, with 12 bases identical to TRBD1. The V gene's germline CDR1 is MNHEY and CDR2 SVGAGI. The CDR3 contains 16 residues. V lost 4 bases to trimming and J lost 3 bases; unmatched junction nucleotides: 6. DNA of the CDR3: TGTGCCAGCAGTTCGGGACAGGGGGCCTGGGACACTGAAGCTTTCTTT. This encodes CASSSGQGAWDTEAFF.

The V and J genes are TRBV4-1 and TRBJ2-4, with D possibly being TRBD2 (7 bases). Trimming took off 3 bases at V and 2 bases at J, with 14 bases between the two ends. The length of the CDR3 is 16 residues. Germline V gene lookup returns CDR1 MGHRA and CDR2 YSYEKL. The CDR3 nucleotides are TGCGCCAGCAGCCAGGGGGGGGGCAATTCCAAAAACATTCAGTACTTC. Amino acid sequence: CASSQGGGNSKNIQYF.

The V call is TRBV9, the J call TRBJ2-7, with 11 bases fitting TRBD1. The ends lost 4 bases at V and 3 bases at J; junction bases unmatched: 3. Looked up from germline, CDR1 is SGDLS and CDR2 is YYNGEE. The CDR3 spans 14 residues. CDR3 coding DNA: TGTGCCAGCAGCTTCGGGACAGGGGGCTACGAGCAGTACTTC. Translating it yields CASSFGTGGYEQYF.

The genes are TRBV13 and TRBJ1-6, with 10 bases fitting TRBD1. The CDR3 covers 14 residues. Looked up from germline, CDR1 is PRHDT and CDR2 is FYEKMQ (reference sequence). Trimming cost V 5 bases and J 10 bases; bases outside gene matches: 5. In nucleotides, the CDR3 is TGTGCCAGCAGCCGACAGGGGGCGGGATCACCCCTCCACTTT. Protein product: CASSRQGAGSPLHF.

The chain joins TRBV5-6 to TRBJ1-4; D is uncertain. CDR3 size: 11 residues. Per the germline V gene, CDR1 is SGHDT and CDR2 is YYEEEE. Trimming took 4 bases from V and 7 from J, leaving 5 bases between them. DNA of the CDR3: TGTGCCAGCAGCAAGTCTGAAAAACTGTTTTTT. Protein: CASSKSEKLFF.

The chain links TRBV3-1 (or the pseudogene TRBV3-2) to TRBJ2-7; tentative D call: TRBD2 (6 bases). The V end was cut by 0 bases, the J end by 4 bases, with 10 bases between. Germline V CDR1 and CDR2: LGHDT, YNNKEL (reference sequence). This CDR3 has 14 residues. Here the CDR3 DNA reads TGTGCCAGCAGCCAAGAGGGACTGGCGTACGAGCAGTACTTC. This translates into CASSQEGLAYEQYF.

This chain links TRBV20-1 with TRBJ2-2, with D uncertain. Trimming cost V 6 bases and J 6 bases, with 8 bases left between them. Germline loops: CDR1 DFQATT, CDR2 SNEGSKA (reference sequence). The CDR3 consists of 11 residues. CDR3 in amino acids: CSAVSPGELFF. The CDR3 region has the DNA TGCAGTGCCGTCTCGCCCGGGGAGCTGTTTTTT.

This rearrangement joins TRBV5-4 to TRBJ1-3; the D gene is possibly TRBD1 (6 bases). From germline, CDR1 is SGHNT and CDR2 YYREEE (reference sequence). V gave up 3 bases and J gave up 3 bases, with 13 bases separating them. The CDR3 extends over 15 amino acids. CDR3 region: CASSSIQGGGNTIYF. CDR3 nucleotide sequence: TGTGCCAGCAGCTCAATACAGGGCGGTGGAAACACCATATATTTT.

This clone came up once. The CDR3 region is CASSGGQVAAPKAFF. CDR3 bases: TGTGCCAGCAGTGGCGGACAGGTTGCGGCACCAAAAGCTTTCTTT. The chain combines TRBV28 with TRBJ1-1, with 7 nucleotides matching TRBD1. Losses at the gene ends were 5 bases for V and 9 bases for J; bases not matched to a gene: 15. The germline CDR1 and CDR2 sequences are MDHEN and SYDVKM. The CDR3 has 15 residues. The full variable domain, its missing parts supplied by reference TRBV28 and TRBJ1-1, is DVKVTQSSRYLVKRTGEKVFLECVQDMDHENMFWYRQDPGLGLRLIYFSYDVKMKEKGDIPEGYSVSREKKERFSLILESASTNQTSMYLCASSGGQVAAPKAFFGQGTRLTVV.

The chain has TRBV3-1 (or the pseudogene TRBV3-2) and TRBJ1-6; D may be TRBD1 (5 bases). Trimming took 0 bases from V and 4 from J, leaving 13 bases between them. This CDR3 contains 17 residues. Germline assignment: CDR1 LGHDT and CDR2 YNNKEL (reference sequence). DNA of the CDR3: TGTGCCAGCAGCCAAGATCACGGTGGGGGGTATAATTCACCCCTCCACTTT. Protein: CASSQDHGGGYNSPLHF.

The CDR3 coding sequence is TGTGCCAGCAGTAACAGGAATGAGCAGTTCTTC. It yields the protein CASSNRNEQFF. The chain recombines TRBV9 with TRBJ2-1; D perhaps matches TRBD1 (5 bases). In germline, CDR1 is SGDLS, CDR2 YYNGEE. V was shortened by 5 bases and J by 7 bases, with 7 bases between the two germline ends. The CDR3 totals 11 residues.

V gene TRBV15 combines with J gene TRBJ1-3; D call uncertain. V dropped 4 bases and J dropped 2 bases, with 9 bases sitting between them. CDR3 length equals 14 residues. The germline gives CDR1 LNHNV, CDR2 YYDKDF (reference sequence). CDR3 amino acids: CATSKDRTGNTIYF. The CDR3 coding sequence is TGTGCCACCAGCAAAGACCGCACTGGAAACACCATATATTTT.

The chain employs TRBV2 and TRBJ2-7; no clear D. Trimming took off 6 bases at V and 1 base at J, with 7 bases between the two ends. The germline gives CDR1 SNHLY, CDR2 FYNNEI. The CDR3 has 12 amino acids. The CDR3 here is CASRLVSYEQYF. CDR3 in DNA: TGTGCCAGCAGGCTAGTTTCCTACGAGCAGTACTTC.

The chain recombines TRBV28 with TRBJ2-1, with TRBD2 matching over 9 bases. Unmatched junction bases numbered 14, after V lost 6 bases and J lost 8 bases. The CDR3 loop spans 16 amino acids. In germline, CDR1 is MDHEN, CDR2 SYDVKM. CDR3 amino acids: CASSPPRREGRYEQFF. The CDR3 DNA reads as TGTGCCAGCAGCCCCCCTCGGCGGGAGGGCCGATATGAGCAGTTCTTC.

V gene TRBV7-8 combines with J gene TRBJ1-1; TRBD1 might be the D (6 bases). The CDR3 is 13 residues long. Germline CDR1 reads SGHVS; CDR2 reads FQNEAQ. V was cut by 7 bases and J by 6 bases, with 15 bases left in between. The CDR3 sequence is CASNRDRLAEAFF. The CDR3 DNA reads as TGTGCCAGCAACCGAGACAGGCTGGCTGAAGCTTTCTTT. Combining the CDR3 with reference TRBV7-8 and TRBJ1-1 gives the whole variable domain GAGVSQSPRYKVAKRGQDVALRCDPISGHVSLFWYQQALGQGPEFLTYFQNEAQLDKSGLPSDRFFAERPEGSVSTLKIQRTQQEDSAVYLCASNRDRLAEAFFGQGTRLTVV.

This clone was detected once. This chain uses TRBV7-9 with TRBJ1-1, with TRBD1 matching 7 bases. Trimming removed 4 bases from V and 5 bases from J; junction bases left unmatched: 10. Germline V gene data show CDR1 as SEHNR and CDR2 as FQNEAQ (reference sequence). This CDR3 has 15 amino acids. The CDR3 region is CASSSQGSLGTEAFF. In nucleotides, the CDR3 is TGTGCCAGCAGCTCACAGGGGTCTTTGGGAACTGAAGCTTTCTTT. The whole variable domain, remainder taken from reference TRBV7-9 and TRBJ1-1, is DTGVSQNPRHKITKRGQNVTFRCDPISEHNRLYWYRQTLGQGPEFLTYFQNEAQLEKSRLLSDRFSAERPKGSFSTLEIQRTEQGDSAMYLCASSSQGSLGTEAFFGQGTRLTVV.

The chain links TRBV7-8 to TRBJ2-7; TRBD2 aligns across 8 bases. V shed 0 bases and J 6 bases; nucleotides not matched to a gene: 4. CDR1 is SGHVS, CDR2 FQNEAQ, per germline. The CDR3 loop spans 14 amino acids. The CDR3: CASSLAGLAGEQYF. The CDR3 DNA is TGTGCCAGCAGCTTAGCCGGGCTAGCGGGCGAGCAGTACTTC. Variable domain in full (rest from reference TRBV7-8 and TRBJ2-7): GAGVSQSPRYKVAKRGQDVALRCDPISGHVSLFWYQQALGQGPEFLTYFQNEAQLDKSGLPSDRFFAERPEGSVSTLKIQRTQQEDSAVYLCASSLAGLAGEQYFGPGTRLTVT.

CDR3 residues: CAVRLGTGELFF. In nucleotides, the CDR3 is TGTGCCGTCCGGCTTGGTACCGGGGAGCTGTTTTTT. The V call is TRBV15, the J call TRBJ2-2, with D unclear. There are 12 residues in the CDR3. The germline V gene encodes CDR1 LNHNV and CDR2 YYDKDF (reference sequence). V gave up 11 bases and J gave up 5 bases, with 12 bases separating them.

The rearrangement joins TRBV7-9 to TRBJ1-1; tentative D call: TRBD1 (6 bases). The V and J ends lost 5 bases and 6 bases respectively, with 16 bases between them. Germline V gene lookup returns CDR1 SEHNR and CDR2 FQNEAQ (reference sequence). This CDR3 has 14 amino acids. As DNA, the CDR3 is TGTGCCAGCAGCCCAGCCACAGGGATCCCTGAAGCTTTCTTT. It specifies CASSPATGIPEAFF. The whole variable domain, remainder taken from reference TRBV7-9 and TRBJ1-1, is DTGVSQNPRHKITKRGQNVTFRCDPISEHNRLYWYRQTLGQGPEFLTYFQNEAQLEKSRLLSDRFSAERPKGSFSTLEIQRTEQGDSAMYLCASSPATGIPEAFFGQGTRLTVV.

This chain joins TRBV2 and TRBJ1-2; possible D gene TRBD1, 5 bases. The CDR3 loop spans 14 amino acids. V was clipped by 8 bases and J by 3 bases, with 16 bases between them. CDR1 SNHLY and CDR2 FYNNEI come from the germline V gene. This CDR3 is CASGNSGTYYGYTF. The CDR3 DNA reads as TGTGCCAGCGGCAACTCCGGGACCTACTATGGCTACACCTTC.

V usage is TRBV2 and J usage is TRBJ2-7; D ambiguous. From germline, CDR1 is SNHLY and CDR2 FYNNEI. The CDR3 has 12 residues. V was clipped by 5 bases and J by 3 bases, with 8 bases between them. In nucleotides, the CDR3 is TGTGCCAGCAGTAGGATCAACTACGAGCAGTACTTC. Translating it yields CASSRINYEQYF.